What follows are 30 T cell receptor beta chains derived from one specimen sequenced in a study of blood T cell repertoires in COVID-19. Repertoires were generated with immunoSEQ multiplex PCR, while TCRdb's copy carries only in-frame clones and drops some. The table has 150,000 to 200,000 clones, roughly nine tenths seen once. The sample comprised peripheral blood. The source is a man between 60 and 70 years old with acute or convalescent COVID-19.

The V and J genes are TRBV30 and TRBJ2-1; 7 bases agree with TRBD1. V shed 2 bases, J shed 1 base, and the junction held 2 bases outside the gene matches. The CDR3 runs to 14 residues. Germline CDR1 reads GTSNPN; CDR2 reads SVGIG (reference sequence). In nucleotides, the CDR3 is TGTGCCTGGAGTCCGGGACAGTCCTACAATGAGCAGTTCTTC. It translates to CAWSPGQSYNEQFF. Combining the CDR3 with reference TRBV30 and TRBJ2-1 gives the whole variable domain SQTIHQWPATLVQPVGSPLSLECTVEGTSNPNLYWYRQAAGRGLQLLFYSVGIGQISSEVPQNLSASRPQDRQFILSSKKLLLSDSGFYLCAWSPGQSYNEQFFGPGTRLTVL.

The sample holds a few counts of this clone. The V call is TRBV6-2 or TRBV6-3, the J call TRBJ2-7; no clear D. Per germline, CDR1 MNHEY and CDR2 SVGEGT. Trimming left V 4 bases short and J 3 bases short, with 19 bases between. This CDR3 has 16 residues. The CDR3 nucleotides are TGTGCCAGCAGTTTTAACCGAGAGAGTGAATACTACGAGCAGTACTTC. Translation gives CASSFNRESEYYEQYF.

The rearrangement links TRBV28 to TRBJ2-1; D might be TRBD1 (7 bases). Per the germline V gene, CDR1 is MDHEN and CDR2 is SYDVKM. CDR3 length: 15 residues. The germline V and J ends were trimmed by 5 bases and 3 bases, with 14 bases remaining between them. CDR3: CASSAGQFVYNEQFF. CDR3 in DNA: TGTGCCAGCAGTGCGGGACAGTTCGTCTACAATGAGCAGTTCTTC.

This chain connects TRBV7-2 to TRBJ1-1, with 8 bases that match TRBD1. V lost 1 base to trimming and J lost 11 bases; unmatched junction nucleotides: 9. CDR1 is SGHTA and CDR2 is FQGNSA in the germline V gene. The CDR3 has 14 residues. CDR3 in amino acids: CASSLGGQGARAFF. The DNA for the CDR3 is TGTGCCAGCAGCTTAGGTGGGCAGGGGGCGAGGGCTTTCTTT.

The J gene is TRBJ1-2, the V gene TRBV30, with TRBD1 matching 10 bases. Per the germline V gene, CDR1 is GTSNPN and CDR2 is SVGIG (reference sequence). V shed 1 base and J 5 bases; nucleotides not matched to a gene: 4. This CDR3 is built from 14 residues. The CDR3 here is CAWSADRGVYGYTF. The CDR3 DNA sequence: TGTGCCTGGAGTGCGGACAGGGGGGTATATGGCTACACCTTC.

The chain couples TRBV5-5 to TRBJ2-5; TRBD1 aligns across 11 bases. The CDR3 sequence is 16 residues long. The germline gives CDR1 SGHKS, CDR2 YYEKEE (reference sequence). The ends lost 4 bases at V and 5 bases at J; junction bases unmatched: 10. CDR3 coding DNA: TGTGCCAGCAGCACCGGACAGGGGGCAATGACGGAGACCCAGTACTTC. It encodes CASSTGQGAMTETQYF.

The CDR3 here is CASSLKSTGHYGYTF. CDR3 nucleotide sequence: TGTGCCAGCAGCTTAAAGTCCACAGGTCACTATGGCTACACCTTC. The rearrangement links TRBV7-2 to TRBJ1-2, with D perhaps TRBD1 (5 bases). This CDR3 contains 15 residues. Germline loops: CDR1 SGHTA, CDR2 FQGNSA. Deletions cut 2 bases from V and 3 bases from J, with 13 bases between.

CDR3 bases: TGTGCCAGTAGTCCCGGACAGGGGTACACTGAAGCTTTCTTT. Its protein is CASSPGQGYTEAFF. The rearrangement uses TRBV19 and TRBJ1-1, with 9 bases matching TRBD1. The J segment lost 3 bases and the V segment lost 5 bases, leaving 4 bases of the junction unmatched. The CDR3 contains 14 residues. Germline values: CDR1 LNHDA, CDR2 SQIVND (reference sequence).

The chain joins TRBV6-5 to TRBJ1-1; D unclear. V lost 7 bases, J lost 5 bases, and 20 bases lay in between. The CDR3 consists of 15 residues. CDR1 and CDR2 from the germline V gene are MNHEY and SVGAGI. In DNA form, the CDR3 reads TGTGCCAGCACCCAGGAAAGTACGGGAGTGACTGAAGCTTTCTTT. Its translation: CASTQESTGVTEAFF.

The table lists this clone with a count of one. The V gene is TRBV18, the J gene TRBJ1-5; possibly TRBD1 for D (5 bases). From germline, CDR1 is KGHSH and CDR2 LQKENI. This CDR3 is 15 amino acids long. V was shortened by 0 bases and J by 6 bases, with 12 bases between the two germline ends. The CDR3 DNA sequence: TGTGCCAGCTCACCACCGCAGGGAAGTGGTCAGCCCCAGCATTTT. Protein sequence: CASSPPQGSGQPQHF.

The V gene is TRBV5-1, the J gene TRBJ2-3; 12 bases are a match to TRBD2. V trimming: 0 bases; J trimming: 2 bases; junction bases outside the gene matches: 7. Germline V gives CDR1 SGHRS, CDR2 YFSETQ. The CDR3 consists of 18 residues. CDR3 in amino acids: CASSLGLAGVSFTDTQYF. The CDR3 DNA reads as TGCGCCAGCAGCTTGGGACTAGCGGGGGTGTCGTTCACAGATACGCAGTATTTT.

This clone was picked up one time. The gene calls are TRBV6-2 or TRBV6-3 and TRBJ2-7, with D possibly matching TRBD1 (6 bases). This CDR3 is 14 amino acids long. V lost 5 bases and J lost 4, with 15 bases in between. Germline values: CDR1 MNHEY, CDR2 SVGEGT. CDR3 sequence: CASSTLRDTYEQYV. The CDR3 DNA reads as TGTGCCAGCAGTACCCTACGGGACACTTACGAGCAGTACGTC.

The chain has TRBV19 and TRBJ1-6; 8 nucleotides match TRBD1. V lost 9 bases, J lost 9 bases, and 10 bases stayed unmatched. This CDR3 spans 14 amino acids. The germline CDR1 and CDR2 sequences are LNHDA and SQIVND (reference sequence). CDR3: CASKSDRGGSPLHF. CDR3 DNA sequence: TGTGCCAGCAAATCTGACAGGGGAGGTTCACCCCTCCACTTT. The entire variable domain, with the rest obtained from reference TRBV19 and TRBJ1-6, is as follows: DGGITQSPKYLFRKEGQNVTLSCEQNLNHDAMYWYRQDPGQGLRLIYYSQIVNDFQKGDIAEGYSVSREKKESFPLTVTSAQKNPTAFYLCASKSDRGGSPLHFGNGTRLTVT.

The table lists this clone with a count of one. V usage is TRBV3-1 (or the pseudogene TRBV3-2) and J usage is TRBJ1-1; TRBD1 aligns across 7 bases. This CDR3 contains 16 residues. J was trimmed by 1 base and V by 1 base; bases with no gene match: 6. Germline lookup yields CDR1 LGHDT and CDR2 YNNKEL (reference sequence). This chain's CDR3 is CASSQAGGNRNTEAFF. The CDR3, as DNA: TGTGCCAGCAGCCAAGCAGGGGGGAATCGGAACACTGAAGCTTTCTTT.

This clone was recorded a few times. The genes are TRBV6-6 and TRBJ2-5; a possible D gene is TRBD2 (5 bases). With 6 bases removed from V and 3 bases from J, the gap between germline ends came to 14 bases. This CDR3 comprises 14 residues. CDR1 and CDR2 (germline): MNHNY, SVGAGI (reference sequence). The CDR3 DNA sequence: TGTGCCAGCAGCCACGTTACGGGAAAAGAGACCCAGTACTTC. Translating gives CASSHVTGKETQYF.

The chain joins TRBV9 to TRBJ1-1; D is perhaps TRBD1 (5 bases). Per germline, CDR1 SGDLS and CDR2 YYNGEE. V was clipped by 0 bases and J by 4 bases, with 10 bases between them. The CDR3 spans 14 residues. CDR3 region: CASSVAQGPTEAFF. CDR3 DNA sequence: TGTGCCAGCAGCGTAGCTCAGGGCCCCACTGAAGCTTTCTTT.

The chain couples TRBV9 to TRBJ1-2; D is ambiguous. CDR3 length: 12 amino acids. CDR1 SGDLS and CDR2 YYNGEE come from the germline V gene. The V end lost 0 bases, the J end lost 13 bases, and 13 bases lay between the germline ends. CDR3 region: CASSVGVSGATF. In nucleotides, the CDR3 is TGTGCCAGCAGCGTAGGAGTTTCGGGAGCCACCTTC.

The V gene is TRBV3-1 (or the pseudogene TRBV3-2), the J gene TRBJ2-5; 7 bases are a match to TRBD2. V lost 3 bases and J lost 7; bases outside the gene matches: 11. The CDR3 is 15 residues long. CDR1 is LGHDT, CDR2 YNNKEL, per germline (reference sequence). CDR3 in DNA: TGTGCCAGCAGCCAGGGGGGGTCGACGCTTGGGACCCAGTACTTC. It is translated as CASSQGGSTLGTQYF.

This chain links TRBV5-6 with TRBJ2-5, with 9 nucleotides matching TRBD1. The germline V gene encodes CDR1 SGHDT and CDR2 YYEEEE. V gave up 4 bases and J gave up 0 bases; unmatched junction bases: 10. There are 17 residues in the CDR3. Here the CDR3 DNA reads TGTGCCAGCAGCGGAGGTACAGGGGGCGTTCACCAAGAGACCCAGTACTTC. Protein: CASSGGTGGVHQETQYF.

The chain couples TRBV6-5 to TRBJ1-6, with D perhaps TRBD1 (5 bases). Germline V gene sequence: CDR1 MNHEY, CDR2 SVGAGI. The CDR3 has 15 residues. V was trimmed by 0 bases and J by 5 bases, leaving 8 bases between them. In nucleotides, the CDR3 is TGTGCCAGCAGTTACTCCTACAGGAATAATTCACCCCTCCACTTT. This codes for CASSYSYRNNSPLHF.

This clone was counted a few times. V usage is TRBV4-1 and J usage is TRBJ1-2; TRBD1 might be the D (6 bases). The CDR3 is 19 residues long. V was pared by 0 bases and J by 0 bases, with 20 bases between. Per the germline V gene, CDR1 is MGHRA and CDR2 is YSYEKL. As DNA, the CDR3 is TGCGCCAGCAGCCAAGATGACGGGGGGGCGTCCGTTTCTAACTATGGCTACACCTTC. Translating it yields CASSQDDGGASVSNYGYTF.

The chain combines TRBV19 with TRBJ2-1, with D tentatively TRBD1 (5 bases). Germline CDR1 LNHDA, CDR2 SQIVND (reference sequence). CDR3 length: 14 amino acids. V dropped 4 bases and J dropped 6 bases, with 13 bases sitting between them. The CDR3 DNA follows: TGTGCCAGTAGTACCGGACAAAGAGGCAATGAGCAGTTCTTC. Amino acid sequence: CASSTGQRGNEQFF.

This chain connects TRBV7-9 to TRBJ1-6, with D hard to call. The V end was cut by 4 bases, the J end by 7 bases, with 11 bases between. Per germline, CDR1 SEHNR and CDR2 FQNEAQ (reference sequence). The CDR3 length is 14 residues. In DNA, the CDR3 is TGTGCCAGCAGCTCTTGGTCCGGGAATTCACCCCTCCACTTT. It translates to CASSSWSGNSPLHF.

The chain joins TRBV5-4 to TRBJ2-7; 10 bases agree with TRBD2. Germline CDR1 SGHNT, CDR2 YYREEE (reference sequence). Trimming at V came to 0 bases and at J to 3 bases, leaving 6 bases not matched to a gene. The CDR3 spans 16 residues. The CDR3 spells CASSLEGLAGDYEQYF. DNA of the CDR3: TGTGCCAGCAGCTTGGAAGGGCTAGCGGGAGACTACGAGCAGTACTTC. Full variable domain (missing parts from reference TRBV5-4 and TRBJ2-7): ETGVTQSPTHLIKTRGQQVTLRCSSQSGHNTVSWYQQALGQGPQFIFQYYREEENGRGNFPPRFSGLQFPNYSSELNVNALELDDSALYLCASSLEGLAGDYEQYFGPGTRLTVT.

This rearrangement joins TRBV6-1 to TRBJ2-1; 7 positions agree with TRBD2. The germline V gene has CDR1 MNHNS and CDR2 SASEGT. Unmatched junction bases numbered 6, after V lost 3 bases and J lost 4 bases. CDR3 length: 15 amino acids. This CDR3 is CASSDLSGTYNEQFF. CDR3 nucleotide sequence: TGTGCCAGCAGTGATTTGAGCGGGACTTACAATGAGCAGTTCTTC.

The chain joins TRBV11-3 to TRBJ1-1; weak D call: TRBD1 (6 bases). Germline V gene sequence: CDR1 SGHNT, CDR2 YENEEA. With 1 base removed from V and 1 base from J, the gap between germline ends came to 13 bases. The CDR3 has 16 residues. CDR3 in amino acids: CASSLGRGRGNTEAFF. The CDR3 DNA reads TGTGCCAGCAGCTTAGGTAGGGGCAGGGGGAACACTGAAGCTTTCTTT.

This chain's CDR3 is CASSEIGGLAEAFF. The CDR3 DNA follows: TGTGCCAGCAGTGAAATTGGAGGGCTGGCTGAAGCTTTCTTT. The chain employs TRBV6-1 and TRBJ1-1; the D is unclear. The CDR3 sequence is 14 residues long. V gave up 2 bases and J gave up 6 bases, with 13 bases separating them. Germline assignment: CDR1 MNHNS and CDR2 SASEGT.

This chain links TRBV27 with TRBJ2-7, with D perhaps matching TRBD1 (6 bases). The CDR3 has 14 amino acids. V lost 2 bases, J lost 6 bases, and 14 bases lay in between. Germline V gene sequence: CDR1 MNHEY, CDR2 SMNVEV (reference sequence). CDR3 sequence (DNA): TGTGCCAGCAGTTTAAAGGACAGCCGCCGCGAGCAGTACTTC. It specifies CASSLKDSRREQYF.

The chain's CDR3 is CASSLTLASGADEQFF. For the CDR3, the DNA is TGTGCCAGCAGCTTAACGTTGGCTAGCGGGGCAGATGAGCAGTTCTTC. J is TRBJ2-1 and V is TRBV7-3, with 9 bases that match TRBD2. V gave up 0 bases and J gave up 8 bases; unmatched junction bases: 8. The CDR3 totals 16 residues. Germline CDR1 reads SGHTA; CDR2 reads FQGTGA.

The chain carries TRBV24-1 and TRBJ2-5; 7 nucleotides line up with TRBD2. This CDR3 has 16 residues. The V and J ends lost 5 bases and 5 bases, in that order; junction bases with no gene match: 13. Germline V lookup: CDR1 KGHDR, CDR2 SFDVKD. The CDR3 region is CATSVLGWQGGETQYF. CDR3 coding DNA: TGTGCCACCAGTGTCTTGGGATGGCAGGGAGGGGAGACCCAGTACTTC.